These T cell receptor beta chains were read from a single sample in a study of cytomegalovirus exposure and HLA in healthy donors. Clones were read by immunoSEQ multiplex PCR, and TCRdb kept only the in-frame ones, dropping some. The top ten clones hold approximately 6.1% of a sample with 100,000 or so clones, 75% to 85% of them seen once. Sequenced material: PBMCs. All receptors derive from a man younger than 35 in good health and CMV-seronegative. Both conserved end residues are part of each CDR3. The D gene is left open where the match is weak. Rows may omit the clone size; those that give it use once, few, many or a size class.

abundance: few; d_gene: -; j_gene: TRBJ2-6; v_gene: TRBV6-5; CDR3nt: TGTGCCAGCAGTTACTCCGGGACTGGGGCCAACGTCCTGACTTTC; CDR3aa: CASSYSGTGANVLTF
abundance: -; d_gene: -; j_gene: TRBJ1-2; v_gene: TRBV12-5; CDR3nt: TGTGCTAGTGGTTTGCCCGGGGGGGGCTACTATGGCTACACCTTC; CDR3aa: CASGLPGGGYYGYTF
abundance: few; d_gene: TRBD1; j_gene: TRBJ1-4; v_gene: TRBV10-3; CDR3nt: TGTGCCATCAGGGAGACAGGGACTAATGAAAAACTGTTTTTT; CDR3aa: CAIRETGTNEKLFF
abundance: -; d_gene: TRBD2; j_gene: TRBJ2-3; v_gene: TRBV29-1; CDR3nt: TGCAGCTCCGGTGGACTAGCGGGTATCACAGATACGCAGTATTTT; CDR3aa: CSSGGLAGITDTQYF
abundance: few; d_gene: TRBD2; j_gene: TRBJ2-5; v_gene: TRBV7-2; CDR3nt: TGTGCCAGCAGCTTAAGCGGGAGGTCCCAAGAGACCCAGTACTTC; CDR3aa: CASSLSGRSQETQYF
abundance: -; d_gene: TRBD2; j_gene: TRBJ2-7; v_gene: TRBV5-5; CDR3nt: TGTGCCACCACTAGCGGAAGCTCCTACGAGCAGTACTTC; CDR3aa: CATTSGSSYEQYF
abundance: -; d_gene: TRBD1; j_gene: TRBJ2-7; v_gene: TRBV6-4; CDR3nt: TGTGCCAGCATGGGACAGGGCGCCCACGAGCAGTACTTC; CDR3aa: CASMGQGAHEQYF
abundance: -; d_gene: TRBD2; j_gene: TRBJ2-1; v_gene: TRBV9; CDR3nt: TGTGCCAGCAGCGTAGTAACGGGAGGGGACAATGAGCAGTTCTTC; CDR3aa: CASSVVTGGDNEQFF
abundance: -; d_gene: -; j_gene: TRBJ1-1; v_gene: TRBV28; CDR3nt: TGTGCCAGCAAAGGCAGGGCGAGCACTGAAGCTTTCTTT; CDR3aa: CASKGRASTEAFF
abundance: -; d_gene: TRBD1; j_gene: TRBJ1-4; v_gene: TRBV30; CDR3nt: TGTGCCTGGAGTGTAGGCCCGGGACAGCCCGGCTTAAACCTGTTTTTT; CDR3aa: CAWSVGPGQPGLNLFF
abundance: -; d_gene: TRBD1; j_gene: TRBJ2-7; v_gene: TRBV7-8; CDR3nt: TGTGCCAGCAGCTTGGGACAGGGGAAAGTCGACGAGCAGTACTTC; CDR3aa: CASSLGQGKVDEQYF
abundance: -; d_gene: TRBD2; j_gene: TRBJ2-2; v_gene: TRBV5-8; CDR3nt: TGTGCCAGCAGCCCTGGCGCTAGCGGGAGGAATATCGGGGAGCTGTTTTTT; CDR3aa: CASSPGASGRNIGELFF
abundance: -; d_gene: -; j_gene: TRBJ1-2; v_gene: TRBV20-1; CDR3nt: TGCAGTGTGCTCAGCGGGTACACCTTC; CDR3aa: CSVLSGYTF
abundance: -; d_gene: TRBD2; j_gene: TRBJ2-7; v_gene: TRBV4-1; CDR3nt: TGCGCCAGCAGCCAAGTAGGGCCGGGAGGGCCGGACGAGCAGTACTTC; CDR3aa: CASSQVGPGGPDEQYF
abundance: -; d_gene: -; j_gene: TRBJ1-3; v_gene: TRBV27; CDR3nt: TGTGCCAGCATGAGTCCATCGGCAGGGTGGGACACCATATATTTT; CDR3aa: CASMSPSAGWDTIYF
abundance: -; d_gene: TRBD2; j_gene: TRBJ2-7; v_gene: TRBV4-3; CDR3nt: TGCGCCAGCGGAGACGGGGGGGGAGAGCAGTACTTC; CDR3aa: CASGDGGGEQYF
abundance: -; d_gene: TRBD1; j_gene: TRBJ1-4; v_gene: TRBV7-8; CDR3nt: TGTGCCAGCAGCTTATCCGCGACAGGGTTAACTGAAAAACTGTTTTTT; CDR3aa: CASSLSATGLTEKLFF
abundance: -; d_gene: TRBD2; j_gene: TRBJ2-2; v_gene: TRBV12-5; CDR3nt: TGTGCTAGTGGTTCGATTAGCGGGAGAAACACCGGGGAGCTGTTTTTT; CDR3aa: CASGSISGRNTGELFF
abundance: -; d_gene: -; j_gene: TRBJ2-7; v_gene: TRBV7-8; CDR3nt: TGTGCCAGCAGCTTTAGCTACGAGCAGTACTTC; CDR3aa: CASSFSYEQYF
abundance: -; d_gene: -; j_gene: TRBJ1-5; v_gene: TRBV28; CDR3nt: TGTGCCAGCAGTCTCAGGGGACCAAGCAATCAGCCCCAGCATTTT; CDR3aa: CASSLRGPSNQPQHF
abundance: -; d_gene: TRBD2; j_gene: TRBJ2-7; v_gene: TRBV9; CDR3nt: TGTGCCAGCAGCTCCCAGGGACTAGCGGGAGTTGACGAGCAGTACTTC; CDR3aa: CASSSQGLAGVDEQYF
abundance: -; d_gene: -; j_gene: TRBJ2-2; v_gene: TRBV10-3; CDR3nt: TGTGCCATCAGTGTACAGGACGCGGAATACGGGGAGCTGTTTTTT; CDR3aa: CAISVQDAEYGELFF
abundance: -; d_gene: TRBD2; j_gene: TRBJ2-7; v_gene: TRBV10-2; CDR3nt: TGCGCCAGCAGTGTGGGGGGGGACTACGAGCAGTACTTC; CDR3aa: CASSVGGDYEQYF
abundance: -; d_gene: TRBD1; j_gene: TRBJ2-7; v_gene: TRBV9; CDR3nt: TGTGCCAGTAGCTCCGGGACAGGGCACTACGAGCAGTACTTC; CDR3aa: CASSSGTGHYEQYF
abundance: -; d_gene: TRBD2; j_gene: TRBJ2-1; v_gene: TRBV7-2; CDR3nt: TGTGCCAGCAGCGCTAGCGGCCCCCCCACCTCCTACAATGAGCAGTTCTTC; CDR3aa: CASSASGPPTSYNEQFF
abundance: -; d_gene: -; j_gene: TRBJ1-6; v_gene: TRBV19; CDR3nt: TGTGCCAGTAGTATAGGAACAGGATCCTATTCACCCCTCCACTTT; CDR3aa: CASSIGTGSYSPLHF
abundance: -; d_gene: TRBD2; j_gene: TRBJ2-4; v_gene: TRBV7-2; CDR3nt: TGTGCCAGCAGCTTGGTCCCCGGGACTAGGAAAAACATTCAGTACTTC; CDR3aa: CASSLVPGTRKNIQYF
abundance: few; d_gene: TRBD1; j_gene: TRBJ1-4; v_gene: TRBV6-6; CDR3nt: TGTGCCAGCAGTAGTCACGACAGGGGAAAAAATGAAAAACTGTTTTTT; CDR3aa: CASSSHDRGKNEKLFF
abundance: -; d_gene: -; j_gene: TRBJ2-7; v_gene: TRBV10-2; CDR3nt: TGCGCCAGCACCCCGGACAGTTCCTACGAGCAGTACTTC; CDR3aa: CASTPDSSYEQYF
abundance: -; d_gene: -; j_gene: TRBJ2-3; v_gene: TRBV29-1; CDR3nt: TGCAGCGTCCTGTCTCCTAGGCTCGCAGATACGCAGTATTTT; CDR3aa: CSVLSPRLADTQYF
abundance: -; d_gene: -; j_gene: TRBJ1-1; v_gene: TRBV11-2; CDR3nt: TGTGCCAGCAGCCCCCCGGTAGGGGGTGGGGACACTGAAGCTTTCTTT; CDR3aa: CASSPPVGGGDTEAFF
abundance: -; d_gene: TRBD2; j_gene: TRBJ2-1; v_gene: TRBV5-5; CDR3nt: TGTGCCAGCAGCTTGATATCGGGGGGGTTGGGCAATGAGCAGTTCTTC; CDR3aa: CASSLISGGLGNEQFF
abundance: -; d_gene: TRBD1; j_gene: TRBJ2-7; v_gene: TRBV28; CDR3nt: TGTGCCAGCAGTTTGTGGGACAGGGGATACGAGCAGTACTTC; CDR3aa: CASSLWDRGYEQYF
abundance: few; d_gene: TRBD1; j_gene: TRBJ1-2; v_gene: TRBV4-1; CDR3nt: TGCGCCAGCAGCCACGGGGGACAGGGTGACCTCGATGGCTACACCTTC; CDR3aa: CASSHGGQGDLDGYTF
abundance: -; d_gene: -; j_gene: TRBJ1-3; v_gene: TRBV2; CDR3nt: TGTGCCAGTGTGTCGGACTCTCACTTCTCTGGAAACACCATATATTTT; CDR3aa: CASVSDSHFSGNTIYF
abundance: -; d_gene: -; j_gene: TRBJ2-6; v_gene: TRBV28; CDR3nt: TGTGCCAGCAGATCCTTTGGGGGCGCTGGGGCCAACGTCCTGACTTTC; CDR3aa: CASRSFGGAGANVLTF
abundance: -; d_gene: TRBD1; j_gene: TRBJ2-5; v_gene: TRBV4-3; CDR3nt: TGCGCCAGCAGCCGCGTCACAGGGGGAGCACGAGAGACCCAGTACTTC; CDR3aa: CASSRVTGGARETQYF
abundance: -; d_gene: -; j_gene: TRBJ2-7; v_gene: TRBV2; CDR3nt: TGTGCCAGCAGTGAGAGTATAACAGGGATCTACGAGCAGTACTTC; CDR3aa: CASSESITGIYEQYF
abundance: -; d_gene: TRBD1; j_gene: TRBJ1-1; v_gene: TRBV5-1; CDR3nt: TGCGCCAGCAGCACGGCACAGGGGGCCACTGAAGCTTTCTTT; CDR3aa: CASSTAQGATEAFF
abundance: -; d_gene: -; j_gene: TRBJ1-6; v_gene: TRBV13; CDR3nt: TGTGCCAGCGGCCCAGGGGTGAATTCACCCCTCCACTTT; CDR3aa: CASGPGVNSPLHF
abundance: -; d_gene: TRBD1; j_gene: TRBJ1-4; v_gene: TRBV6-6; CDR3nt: TGTGCCAGCAGTTCTGGGACAGGCCTCTATGAAAAACTGTTTTTT; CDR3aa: CASSSGTGLYEKLFF
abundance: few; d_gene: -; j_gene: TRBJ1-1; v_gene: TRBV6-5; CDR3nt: TGTGCCAGCAGTTACCCCCGGGGTGAAGCTTTCTTT; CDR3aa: CASSYPRGEAFF
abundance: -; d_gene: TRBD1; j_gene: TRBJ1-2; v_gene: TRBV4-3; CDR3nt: TGCGCCAGCAGCCAAGAATCCAGGGGGCGTAGCTATGGCTACACCTTC; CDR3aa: CASSQESRGRSYGYTF
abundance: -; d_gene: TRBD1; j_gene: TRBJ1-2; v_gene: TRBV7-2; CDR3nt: TGTGCCAGCAGCATACAGGGACAGGGGGGACACTATGGCTACACCTTC; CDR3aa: CASSIQGQGGHYGYTF
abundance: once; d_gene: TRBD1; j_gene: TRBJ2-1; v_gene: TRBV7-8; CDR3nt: TGTGCCAGCAGCCAGGGGACAGGGTTGTTGAATGAGCAGTTCTTC; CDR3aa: CASSQGTGLLNEQFF
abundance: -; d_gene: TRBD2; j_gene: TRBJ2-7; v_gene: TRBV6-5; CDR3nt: TGTGCCAGCAGTTACTCAATAGCGGGGCCTGTCTACGAGCAGTACTTC; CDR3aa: CASSYSIAGPVYEQYF
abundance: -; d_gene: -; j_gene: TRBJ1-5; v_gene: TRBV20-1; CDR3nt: TGCAGTGCTAGAGAAATAGGAGCCCAGCATTTT; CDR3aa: CSAREIGAQHF